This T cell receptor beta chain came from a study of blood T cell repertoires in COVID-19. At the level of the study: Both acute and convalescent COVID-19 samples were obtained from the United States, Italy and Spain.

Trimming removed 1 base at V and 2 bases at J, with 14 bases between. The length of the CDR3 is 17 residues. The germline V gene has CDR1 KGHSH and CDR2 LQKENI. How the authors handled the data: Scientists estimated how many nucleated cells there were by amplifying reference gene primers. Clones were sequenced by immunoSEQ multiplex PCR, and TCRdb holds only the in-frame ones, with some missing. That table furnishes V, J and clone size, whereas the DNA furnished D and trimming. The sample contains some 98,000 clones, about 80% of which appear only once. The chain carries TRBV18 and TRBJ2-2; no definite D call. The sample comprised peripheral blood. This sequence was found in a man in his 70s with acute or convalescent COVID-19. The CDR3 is CASSPRFPEHNTGELFF. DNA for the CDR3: TGTGCCAGCTCACCACGGTTTCCGGAGCATAACACCGGGGAGCTGTTTTTT.